This passage covers 17 T cell receptor beta chains from one sample sequenced in a study of neurological immune-mediated disorders. TCRdb re-called the 5' RACE reads with MiXCR, one entry per CDR3 protein. The data hold tens of thousands of distinct CDR3 sequences, with 15% to 20% observed a single time. Material for sequencing was PBMCs. The source is a middle-aged woman in good health.

There are many counts of this clonotype. The rearrangement joins TRBV6-5 to TRBJ1-2; D gene uncertain. The CDR3 spans 15 residues. The germline V gene encodes CDR1 MNHEY and CDR2 SVGAGI. The V gene lost 6 bases and the J gene lost 2 bases, with 16 bases spanning the gap. The CDR3 reads CASRDTGSGNYGYTF. The CDR3 DNA is TGTGCCAGCAGAGACACGGGGTCCGGAAACTATGGCTACACCTTC.

This rearrangement joins TRBV12-3 or TRBV12-4 to TRBJ2-1; no firm D call. The CDR3 is made up of 13 amino acids. The V and J ends lost 5 bases and 9 bases respectively, with 14 bases between them. CDR3 sequence: CASSPSNYLEQFF. The CDR3 coding sequence is TGTGCCAGCAGTCCATCTAACTATCTTGAGCAGTTCTTC.

The chain couples TRBV5-1 to TRBJ1-2, with D possibly TRBD1 on 6 matching bases. Germline-derived CDR1 and CDR2 are SGHRS and YFSETQ. The CDR3 covers 14 residues. With 1 base removed from V and 1 base from J, the gap between germline ends came to 8 bases. CDR3 in DNA: TGCGCCAGCAGCTTGTCAGGGGATAACTATGGCTACACCTTC. Its translation is CASSLSGDNYGYTF.

This clonotype showed up many times. The V gene is TRBV7-2, the J gene TRBJ2-1; 9 nucleotides match TRBD2. V shed 4 bases and J 4 bases; nucleotides not matched to a gene: 26. From germline, CDR1 is SGHTA and CDR2 FQGNSA. CDR3 length equals 22 residues. The CDR3 sequence is CASSSPFYLGARLADIYNEQFF. CDR3 DNA sequence: TGTGCCAGCAGCTCACCCTTTTATCTGGGGGCTAGACTAGCGGACATTTACAATGAGCAGTTCTTC.

A note on this clonotype: Germline is not matched at one junction end, which may reflect a read error. The DNA of the CDR3 is TGCACTGCTCCTCCGGGACTCCTCACAGATACGCAGTATTTT. Translated: CTAPPGLLTDTQYF. The genes are TRBV20-1 and TRBJ2-3, with D possibly matching TRBD2 (6 bases). Germline V gene sequence: CDR1 DFQATT, CDR2 SNEGSKA (reference sequence). The CDR3 sequence is 14 residues long.

This clonotype appeared many times. V is TRBV7-2 and J is TRBJ1-6; TRBD1 aligns across 8 bases. The germline gives CDR1 SGHTA, CDR2 FQGNSA. J was trimmed by 6 bases and V by 5 bases; bases with no gene match: 3. The CDR3 length is 14 residues. CDR3 DNA sequence: TGTGCCAGCAGCCCCGGACAGGGTAATTCACCCCTCCACTTT. Its protein is CASSPGQGNSPLHF.

The chain employs TRBV7-6 and TRBJ2-3; 9 bases fit TRBD2. The junction had 6 bases not matched to a gene; V was cut back by 5 bases and J by 3 bases. The V gene's germline CDR1 is SGHVS and CDR2 FNYEAQ. The CDR3 is 15 residues long. CDR3 nucleotides: TGTGCCAGCAGCACACCGGGACTAGCAACAGATACGCAGTATTTT. The encoded protein is CASSTPGLATDTQYF.

This clonotype was seen a few times. The rearrangement links TRBV14 to TRBJ1-1; 7 nucleotides align to TRBD1. The CDR3 length is 15 residues. V lost 3 bases, J lost 1 base, and 5 bases stayed unmatched. Germline-derived CDR1 and CDR2 are SGHDN and FVKESK. As DNA, the CDR3 is TGTGCCAGCAGCCAGACAGGGAAAACGAACACTGAAGCTTTCTTT. Amino acids: CASSQTGKTNTEAFF.

This clonotype was seen many times. The chain joins TRBV7-2 to TRBJ2-7; no definite D call. V lost 5 bases to trimming and J lost 2 bases, with 7 bases between them. Germline V gene sequence: CDR1 SGHTA, CDR2 FQGNSA. The CDR3 sequence is 12 residues long. CDR3 amino acids: CASSRRTYEQYF. The CDR3 DNA reads TGTGCCAGCAGCCGACGAACCTACGAGCAGTACTTC.

In its sample, this clonotype was seen many times. The genes are TRBV7-3 and TRBJ2-3; either TRBD1 or TRBD2 may fit D (5 bases each). The CDR3 sequence is 16 residues long. V was trimmed by 1 base and J by 1 base, leaving 12 bases between them. The germline CDR1 and CDR2 sequences are SGHTA and FQGTGA. Written as DNA, the CDR3 is TGTGCCAGCAGCTTAATGTTTGGGGGAGGCACAGATACGCAGTATTTT. As protein: CASSLMFGGGTDTQYF.

This clonotype was counted many times. The chain combines TRBV4-2 with TRBJ2-3; the D is unclear. Germline V CDR1 and CDR2: LGHNA, YNFKEQ. The V gene lost 3 bases and the J gene lost 3 bases, with 13 bases spanning the gap. The length of the CDR3 is 15 residues. The CDR3 loop is CASSQDAALTDTQYF. The CDR3 nucleotides read TGTGCCAGCAGCCAGGACGCAGCCCTTACAGATACGCAGTATTTT.

V and J are TRBV6-2 or TRBV6-3 and TRBJ2-5; possibly TRBD2 for D (6 bases). This CDR3 spans 13 amino acids. The germline gives CDR1 MNHEY, CDR2 SVGEGT. V was shortened by 11 bases and J by 2 bases, with 15 bases between the two germline ends. The CDR3 coding sequence is TGTGCCGGCGGGACCGCAGAGCAAGAGACCCAGTACTTC. Protein sequence: CAGGTAEQETQYF.

This clonotype was detected a few times. As DNA, the CDR3 is TGTGCCAGCAGTACCGACAGGGGCACAGATACGCAGTATTTT. It is translated as CASSTDRGTDTQYF. The gene calls are TRBV7-2 and TRBJ2-3; 7 bases match TRBD1. CDR3 length: 14 amino acids. Unmatched junction bases numbered 4, after V lost 6 bases and J lost 1 base. CDR1 and CDR2 (germline): SGHTA, FQGNSA.

This clonotype was recorded many times. This rearrangement joins TRBV15 to TRBJ2-4; D is possibly TRBD2 (5 bases). This CDR3 has 11 amino acids. CDR1 is LNHNV, CDR2 YYDKDF, per germline (reference sequence). V was shortened by 8 bases and J by 6 bases, with 8 bases between the two germline ends. CDR3 coding DNA: TGTGCCACCGGACTTGGAAACATTCAGTACTTC. Its translation: CATGLGNIQYF. The full variable domain, with the rest looked up from reference TRBV15 and TRBJ2-4, is DAMVIQNPRYQVTQFGKPVTLSCSQTLNHNVMYWYQQKSSQAPKLLFHYYDKDFNNEADTPDNFQSRRPNTSFCFLDIRSPGLGDTAMYLCATGLGNIQYFGAGTRLSVL.

This clonotype was counted many times. J is TRBJ1-1 and V is TRBV19, with 8 bases aligning to TRBD1. CDR1 and CDR2 from the germline V gene are LNHDA and SQIVND (reference sequence). The trim removed 1 base at V and 12 bases at J, leaving 7 bases unmatched. This CDR3 contains 13 residues. CDR3 sequence: CASSIARTGTTFF. The CDR3 DNA is TGTGCCAGTAGTATAGCCCGGACAGGGACAACTTTCTTT. Full variable domain (missing parts from reference TRBV19 and TRBJ1-1): DGGITQSPKYLFRKEGQNVTLSCEQNLNHDAMYWYRQDPGQGLRLIYYSQIVNDFQKGDIAEGYSVSREKKESFPLTVTSAQKNPTAFYLCASSIARTGTTFFGQGTRLTVV.

This clonotype was recorded many times. The chain combines TRBV5-1 with TRBJ2-1, with 14 bases aligning to TRBD2. CDR3 size: 18 residues. CDR1 and CDR2 (germline): SGHRS, YFSETQ. Losses at the gene ends were 1 base for V and 8 bases for J; bases not matched to a gene: 11. CDR3 nucleotide sequence: TGCGCCAGCAGCTTGTTGACTAGCGGGGGGGCCGGGGAAGATGAGCAGTTCTTC. Its protein is CASSLLTSGGAGEDEQFF.

At least ten counts were recorded for this clonotype. V gene TRBV20-1 combines with J gene TRBJ1-2, with a weak D call TRBD1 (6 bases). The V end was cut by 5 bases, the J end by 1 base, with 17 bases between. This CDR3 contains 15 residues. From germline, CDR1 is DFQATT and CDR2 SNEGSKA (reference sequence). CDR3 region: CSAPPRDIFNYGYTF. CDR3 nucleotide sequence: TGCAGTGCTCCACCCCGGGACATCTTTAACTATGGCTACACCTTC.